One and the same sample provided the 28 T cell receptor beta chains below, sequenced in a study of low-dose radiotherapy and immunotherapy resistance in tumors. Alpha- and beta-chain coverage of first-strand cDNA came from TRAV- and TRBV-specific primers. TCR amplification involved 15 to 25 PCR cycles with a constant-region primer and V-primer adapter. Each CDR3 protein is one row after TCRdb ran MiXCR on the reads. The sample consists of about 84,000 distinct CDR3 sequences, 17% of them appearing once. Time point here: after trial treatment. Treatment indicated: LDRT plus nivolumab, ipilimumab, low-dose cyclophosphamide and aspirin (RACIN trial). Here the sequenced sample was PBMCs, taken after low-dose radiotherapy plus immunotherapy. These receptors all stem from a male donor with prostate cancer.

This clonotype was counted ten times or more. The chain combines TRBV6-2 or TRBV6-3 with TRBJ1-1; D is perhaps TRBD1 (6 bases). V lost 5 bases and J 1 base, leaving 8 bases between the germline ends. Germline V CDR1 and CDR2: MNHEY, SVGEGT. The CDR3 length is 13 residues. CDR3 residues: CASSRQENTEAFF. For the CDR3, the DNA is TGTGCCAGCAGTAGACAGGAGAACACTGAAGCTTTCTTT.

This clonotype was detected many times. The chain has TRBV28 and TRBJ2-3; 12 bases fit TRBD2. The CDR3 has 16 residues. Trimming at V came to 6 bases and at J to 6 bases, leaving 10 bases not matched to a gene. CDR1 is MDHEN and CDR2 is SYDVKM in the germline V gene. CDR3 DNA: TGTGCCAGCAGCTTCCTACAAGGACTAGCGGGGGATACGCAGTATTTT. Residues: CASSFLQGLAGDTQYF.

On this clonotype: This likely traces to a read error, being one base from a far larger clone. The chain is built from TRBV5-8 and TRBJ2-1, with D maybe TRBD1 (6 bases). CDR3 length: 16 amino acids. In germline, CDR1 is SGHTS, CDR2 YDEGEE. The DNA for the CDR3 is TGTGCCAGCAGCATGGGACACCGGAGCTCCTACAATAAGCAGTTCTTC. Protein sequence: CASSMGHRSSYNKQFF.

This clonotype has ten or more counts. This chain joins TRBV7-2 and TRBJ2-1; D gene uncertain. Germline CDR1 reads SGHTA; CDR2 reads FQGNSA. The V end lost 5 bases, the J end lost 7 bases, and 15 bases lay between the germline ends. The CDR3 is made up of 14 amino acids. The CDR3 coding sequence is TGTGCCAGCAGCCACGGCTTAGGGATTAATGAGCAGTTCTTC. Protein: CASSHGLGINEQFF.

The chain employs TRBV5-1 and TRBJ2-1; 10 nucleotides agree with TRBD1. V lost 2 bases, J lost 4 bases, and 3 bases stayed unmatched. The V gene's germline CDR1 is SGHRS and CDR2 YFSETQ. There are 15 residues in the CDR3. The CDR3 nucleotides read TGCGCCAGCAGCTTAGAGGGACAGGGGTACAATGAGCAGTTCTTC. This codes for CASSLEGQGYNEQFF.

At least ten counts were recorded for this clonotype. The chain has TRBV27 and TRBJ2-1; 12 bases are a match to TRBD2. This CDR3 contains 15 residues. V shed 2 bases and J 5 bases; nucleotides not matched to a gene: 1. Per germline, CDR1 MNHEY and CDR2 SMNVEV (reference sequence). The CDR3 bases are TGTGCCAGCAGTTTACTAGCGGGAGGGCACAATGAGCAGTTCTTC. Protein: CASSLLAGGHNEQFF.

This rearrangement joins TRBV5-4 to TRBJ2-1; TRBD1 matches at 9 bases. Germline lookup yields CDR1 SGHNT and CDR2 YYREEE (reference sequence). Unmatched junction bases numbered 7, after V lost 0 bases and J lost 6 bases. The CDR3 has 16 amino acids. The DNA of the CDR3 is TGTGCCAGCAGCTTGGGGCGGGACAGGGTGCGCAATGAGCAGTTCTTC. This encodes CASSLGRDRVRNEQFF.

This clonotype was counted many times. V and J are TRBV19 and TRBJ2-1, with unresolved D. The CDR3 loop spans 11 amino acids. The V and J ends lost 7 bases and 9 bases respectively, with 10 bases between them. CDR1 is LNHDA, CDR2 SQIVND, per germline (reference sequence). The CDR3 nucleotides read TGTGCCAGTACCCGTTTTGGTGAGCAGTTCTTC. It specifies CASTRFGEQFF.

This clonotype appeared many times. The chain links TRBV11-2 to TRBJ1-2; D is possibly TRBD1 (5 bases). The CDR3 spans 16 residues. Trimming left V 4 bases short and J 8 bases short, with 23 bases between. Germline assignment: CDR1 SGHAT and CDR2 FQNNGV. The DNA for the CDR3 is TGTGCCAGCAGCTCGGGGAGCGGGGAGGGGACCCGGGGCTACACCTTC. It yields the protein CASSSGSGEGTRGYTF.

On this clonotype: A much larger clone differs from this one at a single base, so this may be a read error. The V call is TRBV6-5, the J call TRBJ1-3; weak D call: TRBD1 (5 bases). Germline loops: CDR1 MNHEY, CDR2 SVGAGI. The CDR3 totals 13 residues. CDR3 region: CASRQASGNTVYF. For the CDR3, the DNA is TGTGCCAGCAGACAGGCGTCTGGAAACACCGTATATTTT.

This clonotype was seen repeatedly, ten times or more. The J gene is TRBJ1-5, the V gene TRBV6-6; TRBD1 matches 7 bases. Germline lookup yields CDR1 MNHNY and CDR2 SVGAGI (reference sequence). The CDR3 spans 14 residues. The J segment lost 3 bases and the V segment lost 7 bases, leaving 6 bases of the junction unmatched. CDR3 residues: CASNSGQINQPQHF. The CDR3 region has the DNA TGTGCCAGCAACTCGGGACAGATCAATCAGCCCCAGCATTTT.

At least ten counts were recorded for this clonotype. V gene TRBV6-2 or TRBV6-3 combines with J gene TRBJ2-7; maybe TRBD1 (7 bases). The CDR3 sequence is 15 residues long. The germline V gene encodes CDR1 MNHEY and CDR2 SVGEGT. The V gene lost 8 bases and the J gene lost 2 bases, with 19 bases spanning the gap. CDR3 coding DNA: TGTGCCAGCTCCCCCAGGGGGGCAAGCGCCTACGAGCAGTACTTC. Amino acids: CASSPRGASAYEQYF.

There are many counts of this clonotype. The chain combines TRBV28 with TRBJ2-7; possible D gene TRBD1, 6 bases. Trimming took 7 bases from V and 6 from J, leaving 19 bases between them. The CDR3 length is 14 residues. Per the germline V gene, CDR1 is MDHEN and CDR2 is SYDVKM. In nucleotides, the CDR3 is TGTGCCAGCACCCCCGGCAGGGGTCCCCCCGAGCAGTACTTC. Its protein product is CASTPGRGPPEQYF.

Ten or more counts support this clonotype. The genes are TRBV18 and TRBJ2-1; D is undetermined. Germline CDR1 KGHSH, CDR2 LQKENI. CDR3 length equals 13 residues. V dropped 3 bases and J dropped 5 bases, with 8 bases sitting between them. The CDR3 loop reads CASSPNGNNEQFF. The DNA of the CDR3 is TGTGCCAGCTCACCGAATGGGAACAATGAGCAGTTCTTC. The complete variable domain, with remaining parts taken from reference TRBV18 and TRBJ2-1, reads NAGVMQNPRHLVRRRGQEARLRCSPMKGHSHVYWYRQLPEEGLKFMVYLQKENIIDESGMPKERFSAEFPKEGPSILRIQQVVRGDSAAYFCASSPNGNNEQFFGPGTRLTVL.

This sequence joins TRBV20-1 and TRBJ2-3, with TRBD2 matching 9 bases. Germline V gives CDR1 DFQATT, CDR2 SNEGSKA (reference sequence). V trimming: 6 bases; J trimming: 5 bases; junction bases outside the gene matches: 12. CDR3 length: 15 amino acids. The DNA for the CDR3 is TGCAGTGCCACCCTACTAGCGGGTCCGGGAGATACGCAGTATTTT. Its protein product is CSATLLAGPGDTQYF.

This clonotype was observed many times. The gene calls are TRBV6-1 and TRBJ1-5; D not certain. Per the germline V gene, CDR1 is MNHNS and CDR2 is SASEGT. This CDR3 region has 15 residues. V was cut by 3 bases and J by 2 bases, with 11 bases left in between. The CDR3 bases are TGTGCCAGCAGTGAGTCTCCGGGAGGCAATCAGCCCCAGCATTTT. It yields the protein CASSESPGGNQPQHF.

This clonotype came up many times. V and J are TRBV4-2 and TRBJ1-3; 8 bases are a match to TRBD1. Germline V gives CDR1 LGHNA, CDR2 YNFKEQ. The CDR3 consists of 18 residues. Germline trimming cut 0 bases from V and 0 bases from J; bases unmatched to any gene: 7. The CDR3 nucleotides are TGTGCCAGCAGCCAAGATGGTAGACAGGGGATCTCTGGAAACACCATATATTTT. Translated: CASSQDGRQGISGNTIYF.

This clonotype showed up many times. The chain employs TRBV28 and TRBJ1-2, with TRBD1 identical over 7 bases. Germline values: CDR1 MDHEN, CDR2 SYDVKM. The CDR3 totals 15 residues. The V segment lost 2 bases and the J segment 7 bases; nucleotides outside the gene matches: 10. CDR3 residues: CASSLIDGGGRGYTF. The DNA of the CDR3 is TGTGCCAGCAGTTTAATAGATGGAGGGGGCCGTGGCTACACCTTC.

This clonotype was detected many times. This rearrangement joins TRBV28 to TRBJ2-4, with 8 bases aligning to TRBD1. After removal of 5 bases from V and 3 bases from J, the junction contained 0 bases not matched to a gene. CDR1 and CDR2 (germline): MDHEN, SYDVKM. The CDR3 sequence is 13 residues long. The CDR3 loop is CASSTGGKNIQYF. CDR3 sequence (DNA): TGTGCCAGCAGTACAGGGGGCAAAAACATTCAGTACTTC.

This clonotype was counted at least ten times. V is TRBV12-3 or TRBV12-4 and J is TRBJ1-5; D not certain. Trimming left V 3 bases short and J 0 bases short, with 3 bases between. The CDR3 consists of 13 residues. In DNA, the CDR3 is TGTGCCAGCAGTTTGCTTAGCAATCAGCCCCAGCATTTT. As protein: CASSLLSNQPQHF.

The sample holds many counts of this clonotype. The J gene is TRBJ1-2, the V gene TRBV30, with unresolved D. This CDR3 region has 13 residues. Germline loops: CDR1 GTSNPN, CDR2 SVGIG (reference sequence). Trimming stripped 4 bases from V and 0 bases from J, with 9 bases between. The CDR3 region is CAWTREANYGYTF. The CDR3 DNA reads TGTGCCTGGACGCGGGAAGCTAACTATGGCTACACCTTC.

The sample holds many counts of this clonotype. The chain is built from TRBV6-2 or TRBV6-3 and TRBJ2-1; TRBD1 aligns across 7 bases. Germline trimming cut 6 bases from V and 9 bases from J; bases unmatched to any gene: 5. Per germline, CDR1 MNHEY and CDR2 SVGEGT. The CDR3 has 12 amino acids. CDR3 region: CASRDPGGEQFF. CDR3 in DNA: TGTGCCAGCAGAGACCCAGGGGGTGAGCAGTTCTTC.

This clonotype was seen repeatedly, ten times or more. The chain combines TRBV6-6 with TRBJ2-4; 11 positions agree with TRBD2. With 7 bases clipped from V and 7 bases from J, the junction kept 9 bases outside the gene matches. The CDR3 has 15 residues. The germline V gene has CDR1 MNHNY and CDR2 SVGAGI (reference sequence). The CDR3 is CASTSLAGAMNIQYF. In DNA form, the CDR3 reads TGTGCCAGCACCTCACTAGCGGGAGCGATGAACATTCAGTACTTC.

Remarks on this clonotype: A far larger clone differs by one base, so this is likely a read error. The chain joins TRBV7-2 to TRBJ2-7; D possibly corresponds to TRBD2 (5 bases). V was clipped by 3 bases and J by 7 bases, with 16 bases between them. Looked up from germline, CDR1 is SGHTA and CDR2 is FQGNSA. The CDR3 length is 14 residues. The CDR3 DNA follows: TGTGCCAGCAGCTTGTCTAGCCCCTACAATGAGCAGTACTTC. This encodes CASSLSSPYNEQYF. Together with reference TRBV7-2 and TRBJ2-7, the CDR3 gives the full variable domain: GAGVSQSPSNKVTEKGKDVELRCDPISGHTALYWYRQSLGQGLEFLIYFQGNSAPDKSGLPSDRFSAERTGGSVSTLTIQRTQQEDSAVYLCASSLSSPYNEQYFGPGTRLTVT.

This clonotype was detected many times. CDR3 protein: CASREGGVGETQYF. CDR3 nucleotide sequence: TGTGCCAGCCGAGAAGGCGGGGTAGGAGAGACCCAGTACTTC. The chain employs TRBV6-2 or TRBV6-3 and TRBJ2-5; weak D call: TRBD2 (6 bases). The CDR3 consists of 14 residues. CDR1 and CDR2 from the germline V gene are MNHEY and SVGEGT. Trimming took off 8 bases at V and 4 bases at J, with 17 bases between the two ends.

Ten or more counts support this clonotype. The chain combines TRBV9 with TRBJ2-2; TRBD2 agrees at 7 bases. V lost 1 base to trimming and J lost 1 base; unmatched junction nucleotides: 4. This CDR3 has 16 amino acids. Germline values: CDR1 SGDLS, CDR2 YYNGEE. CDR3 sequence reads: CASSVYAGVNTGELFF. In DNA, the CDR3 is TGTGCCAGCAGCGTATACGCGGGAGTGAACACCGGGGAGCTGTTTTTT.

This clonotype appeared a few times. This chain links TRBV7-9 with TRBJ1-2; 7 bases are a match to TRBD1. The V segment lost 5 bases and the J segment 4 bases; nucleotides outside the gene matches: 4. This CDR3 comprises 13 residues. Germline V lookup: CDR1 SEHNR, CDR2 FQNEAQ (reference sequence). The DNA of the CDR3 is TGTGCCAGCAGCACTACAGGGGTCTATGGCTACACCTTC. Translating it yields CASSTTGVYGYTF.

This clonotype appeared many times. J is TRBJ2-1 and V is TRBV28, with 15 bases aligning to TRBD2. Germline V gives CDR1 MDHEN, CDR2 SYDVKM. J was trimmed by 0 bases and V by 1 base; bases with no gene match: 4. CDR3 size: 19 residues. CDR3 DNA: TGTGCCAGCAGTTTATCGGGACTAGCGGGAGGAAGCTCCTACAATGAGCAGTTCTTC. Translation: CASSLSGLAGGSSYNEQFF.